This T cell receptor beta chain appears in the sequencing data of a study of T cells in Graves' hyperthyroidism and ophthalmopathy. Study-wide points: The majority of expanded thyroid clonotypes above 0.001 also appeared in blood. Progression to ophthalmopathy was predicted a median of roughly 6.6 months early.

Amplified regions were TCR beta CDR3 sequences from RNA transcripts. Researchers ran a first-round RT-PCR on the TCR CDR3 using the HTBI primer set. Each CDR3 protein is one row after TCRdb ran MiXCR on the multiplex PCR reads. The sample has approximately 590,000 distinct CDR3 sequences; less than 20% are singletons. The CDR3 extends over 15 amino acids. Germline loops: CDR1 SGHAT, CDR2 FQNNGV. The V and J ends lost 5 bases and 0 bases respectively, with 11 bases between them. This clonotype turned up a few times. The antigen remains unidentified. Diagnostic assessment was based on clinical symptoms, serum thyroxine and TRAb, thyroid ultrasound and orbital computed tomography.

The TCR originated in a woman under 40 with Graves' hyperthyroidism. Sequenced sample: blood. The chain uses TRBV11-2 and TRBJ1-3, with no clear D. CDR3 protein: CASSATPSSGNTIYF. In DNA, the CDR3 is TGTGCCAGCAGCGCTACCCCGAGCTCTGGAAACACCATATATTTT.